This TCR beta chain was sequenced for a study of T cell responses to AZD1222 COVID-19 vaccine. Study-level points and caveats: Donors in the cohort were predominantly white British and more often female, and clonal diversity was possibly underestimated. Reports say nearly half of spike-specific TCRs go after unmutated variant regions.

With regard to this clone: What it recognizes is unknown.

TCRdb keeps only in-frame clones here, not all; method: immunoSEQ multiplex PCR. The profile shows approximately 70,000 clones, 87% of them singletons. Sequencing was performed on peripheral blood, taken on day 0 of AZD1222 vaccination. This receptor was identified in an adult in good health.

The CDR3 DNA reads TGTGCCAGCAGTCTTCGGACTAGCTGGGATACGCAGTATTTT. This sequence encodes CASSLRTSWDTQYF. The chain has TRBV6-5 and TRBJ2-3; 8 bases map to TRBD2. This CDR3 has 14 amino acids. V was pared by 5 bases and J by 6 bases, with 7 bases of the junction left unmatched. Germline CDR1 reads MNHEY; CDR2 reads SVGAGI.